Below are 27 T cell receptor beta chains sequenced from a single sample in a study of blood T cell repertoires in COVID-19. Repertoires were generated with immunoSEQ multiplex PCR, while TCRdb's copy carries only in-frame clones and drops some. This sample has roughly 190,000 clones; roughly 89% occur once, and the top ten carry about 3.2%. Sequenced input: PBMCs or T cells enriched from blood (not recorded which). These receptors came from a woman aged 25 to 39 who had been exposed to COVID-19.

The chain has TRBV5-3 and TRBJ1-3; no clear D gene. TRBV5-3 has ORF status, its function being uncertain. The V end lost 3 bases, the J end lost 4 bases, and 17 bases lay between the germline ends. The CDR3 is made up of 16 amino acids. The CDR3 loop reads CARSSGRPTSGNTIYF. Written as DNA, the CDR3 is TGTGCCAGAAGCTCGGGGAGGCCCACATCCGGAAACACCATATATTTT.

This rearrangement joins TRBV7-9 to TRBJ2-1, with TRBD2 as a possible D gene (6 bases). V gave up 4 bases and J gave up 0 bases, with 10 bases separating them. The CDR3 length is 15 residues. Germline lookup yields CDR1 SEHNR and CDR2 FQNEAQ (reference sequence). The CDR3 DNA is TGTGCCAGCAGCTCTCGGGGGAGCTCCTACAATGAGCAGTTCTTC. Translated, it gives CASSSRGSSYNEQFF.

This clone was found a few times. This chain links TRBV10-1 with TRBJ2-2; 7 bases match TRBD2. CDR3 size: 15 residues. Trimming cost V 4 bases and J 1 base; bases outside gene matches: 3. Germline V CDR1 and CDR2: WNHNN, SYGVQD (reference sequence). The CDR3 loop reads CASSVGGKNTGELFF. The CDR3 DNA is TGCGCCAGCAGTGTCGGGGGGAAGAACACCGGGGAGCTGTTTTTT.

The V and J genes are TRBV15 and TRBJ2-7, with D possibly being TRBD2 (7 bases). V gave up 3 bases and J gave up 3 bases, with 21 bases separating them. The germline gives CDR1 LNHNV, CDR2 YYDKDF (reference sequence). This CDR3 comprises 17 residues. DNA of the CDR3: TGTGCCACCAGCAGGGGTTCGGGGGGCAATCCCTTCTACGAGCAGTACTTC. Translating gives CATSRGSGGNPFYEQYF. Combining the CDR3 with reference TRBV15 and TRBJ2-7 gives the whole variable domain DAMVIQNPRYQVTQFGKPVTLSCSQTLNHNVMYWYQQKSSQAPKLLFHYYDKDFNNEADTPDNFQSRRPNTSFCFLDIRSPGLGDTAMYLCATSRGSGGNPFYEQYFGPGTRLTVT.

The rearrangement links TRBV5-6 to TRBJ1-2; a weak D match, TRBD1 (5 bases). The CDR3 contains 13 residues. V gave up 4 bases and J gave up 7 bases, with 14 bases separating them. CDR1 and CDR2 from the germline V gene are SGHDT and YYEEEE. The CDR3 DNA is TGTGCCAGCAGCCCGGTCCAGGGCGGTGGCTACACCTTC. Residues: CASSPVQGGGYTF. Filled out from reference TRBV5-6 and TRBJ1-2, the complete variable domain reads DAGVTQSPTHLIKTRGQQVTLRCSPKSGHDTVSWYQQALGQGPQFIFQYYEEEERQRGNFPDRFSGHQFPNYSSELNVNALLLGDSALYLCASSPVQGGGYTFGSGTRLTVV.

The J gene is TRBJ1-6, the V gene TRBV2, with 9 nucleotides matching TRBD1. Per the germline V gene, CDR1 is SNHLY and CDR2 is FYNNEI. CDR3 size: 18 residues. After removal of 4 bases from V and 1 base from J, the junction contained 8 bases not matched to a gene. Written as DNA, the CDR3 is TGTGCCAGCAGTGGCCGTGGGACAGGGTGGTCCTATAATTCACCCCTCCACTTT. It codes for CASSGRGTGWSYNSPLHF.

CDR3 sequence: CASSLRQGAGRGYTF. The CDR3, as DNA: TGTGCCAGCAGCTTAAGACAGGGGGCAGGTCGCGGCTACACCTTC. V usage is TRBV6-2 or TRBV6-3 and J usage is TRBJ1-2, with 10 bases matching TRBD1. Germline V CDR1 and CDR2: MNHEY, SVGEGT. CDR3 length equals 15 residues. J was trimmed by 8 bases and V by 6 bases; bases with no gene match: 12.

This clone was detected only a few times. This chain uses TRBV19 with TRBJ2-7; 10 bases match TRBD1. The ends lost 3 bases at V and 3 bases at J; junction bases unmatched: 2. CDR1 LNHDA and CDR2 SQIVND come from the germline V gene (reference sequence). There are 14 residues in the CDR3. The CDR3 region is CASSMGTGVYEQYF. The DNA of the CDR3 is TGTGCCAGTAGTATGGGGACAGGGGTCTACGAGCAGTACTTC.

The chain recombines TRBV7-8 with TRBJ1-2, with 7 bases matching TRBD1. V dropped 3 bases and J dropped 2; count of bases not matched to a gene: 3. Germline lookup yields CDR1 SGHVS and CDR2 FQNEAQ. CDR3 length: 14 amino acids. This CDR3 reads CASSFPTGNYGYTF. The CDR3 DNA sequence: TGTGCCAGCAGCTTCCCGACAGGGAACTATGGCTACACCTTC.

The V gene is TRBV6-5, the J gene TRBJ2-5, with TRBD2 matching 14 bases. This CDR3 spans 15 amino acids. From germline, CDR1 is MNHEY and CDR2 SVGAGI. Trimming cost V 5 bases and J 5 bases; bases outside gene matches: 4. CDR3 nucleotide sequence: TGTGCCAGCAGTAGCCGACTAGCGGGGGGGGAGACCCAGTACTTC. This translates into CASSSRLAGGETQYF.

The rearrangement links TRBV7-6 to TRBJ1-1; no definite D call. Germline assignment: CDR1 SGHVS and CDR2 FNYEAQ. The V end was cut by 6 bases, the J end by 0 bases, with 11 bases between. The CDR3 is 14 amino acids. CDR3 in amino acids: CASSHSMMNTEAFF. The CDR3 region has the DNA TGTGCCAGCAGTCACTCGATGATGAACACTGAAGCTTTCTTT.

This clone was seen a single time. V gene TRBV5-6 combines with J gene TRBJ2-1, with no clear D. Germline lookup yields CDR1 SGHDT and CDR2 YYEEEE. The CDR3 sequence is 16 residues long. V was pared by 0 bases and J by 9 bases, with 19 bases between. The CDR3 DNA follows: TGTGCCAGCAGCTTGGCCCGTTACCTAGACCCGGGTGAGCAGTTCTTC. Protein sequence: CASSLARYLDPGEQFF.

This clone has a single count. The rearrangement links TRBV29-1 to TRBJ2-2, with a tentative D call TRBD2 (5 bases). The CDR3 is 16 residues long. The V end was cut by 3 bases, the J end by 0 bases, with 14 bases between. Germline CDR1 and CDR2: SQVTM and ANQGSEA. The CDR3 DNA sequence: TGCAGCGTTGAGCCGGGGTCCCCTCCGAACACCGGGGAGCTGTTTTTT. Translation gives CSVEPGSPPNTGELFF.

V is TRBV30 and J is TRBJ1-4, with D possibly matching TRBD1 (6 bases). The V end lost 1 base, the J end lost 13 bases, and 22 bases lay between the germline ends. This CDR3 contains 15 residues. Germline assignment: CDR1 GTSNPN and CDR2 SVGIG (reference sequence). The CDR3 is CAWSADSPDPWVLFF. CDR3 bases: TGTGCCTGGAGTGCGGACAGCCCGGACCCTTGGGTACTGTTTTTT.

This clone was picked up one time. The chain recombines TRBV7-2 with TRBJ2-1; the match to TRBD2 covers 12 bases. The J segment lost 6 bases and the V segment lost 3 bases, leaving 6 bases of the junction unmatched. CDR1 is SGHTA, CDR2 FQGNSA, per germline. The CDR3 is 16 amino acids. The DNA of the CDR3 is TGTGCCAGCAGCTTTCTGACTAGCGGGGGAGTCAATGAGCAGTTCTTC. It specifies CASSFLTSGGVNEQFF.

The CDR3 sequence is CASSPTGTSMNTEAFF. CDR3 nucleotides: TGTGCCAGCAGCCCGACAGGCACCTCCATGAACACTGAAGCTTTCTTT. This sequence joins TRBV7-9 and TRBJ1-1; possibly TRBD1 for D (6 bases). Per the germline V gene, CDR1 is SEHNR and CDR2 is FQNEAQ (reference sequence). V lost 5 bases to trimming and J lost 0 bases, with 16 bases between them. The CDR3 runs to 16 residues.

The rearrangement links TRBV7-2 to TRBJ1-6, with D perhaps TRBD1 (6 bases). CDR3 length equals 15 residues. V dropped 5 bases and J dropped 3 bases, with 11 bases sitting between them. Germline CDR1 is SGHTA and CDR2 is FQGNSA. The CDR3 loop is CASSQDSLYNSPLHF. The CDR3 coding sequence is TGTGCCAGCAGCCAGGACAGCCTCTATAATTCACCCCTCCACTTT. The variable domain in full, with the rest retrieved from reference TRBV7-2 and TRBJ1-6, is GAGVSQSPSNKVTEKGKDVELRCDPISGHTALYWYRQSLGQGLEFLIYFQGNSAPDKSGLPSDRFSAERTGGSVSTLTIQRTQQEDSAVYLCASSQDSLYNSPLHFGNGTRLTVT.

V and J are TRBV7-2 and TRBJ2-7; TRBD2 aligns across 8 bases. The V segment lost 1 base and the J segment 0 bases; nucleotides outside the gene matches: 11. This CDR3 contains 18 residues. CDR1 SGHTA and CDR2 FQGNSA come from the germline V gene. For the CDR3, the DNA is TGTGCCAGCAGCTTAGGTCCGGCTAGCGGGTCGAGCTCCTACGAGCAGTACTTC. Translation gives CASSLGPASGSSSYEQYF.

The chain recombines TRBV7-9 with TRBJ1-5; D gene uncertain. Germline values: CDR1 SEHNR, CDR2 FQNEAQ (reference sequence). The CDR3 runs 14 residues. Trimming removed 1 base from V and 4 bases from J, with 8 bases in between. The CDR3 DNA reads TGTGCCAGCAGCTTAGTAGCTAATAATCAGCCCCAGCATTTT. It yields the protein CASSLVANNQPQHF. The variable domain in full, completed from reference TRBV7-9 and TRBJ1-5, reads DTGVSQNPRHKITKRGQNVTFRCDPISEHNRLYWYRQTLGQGPEFLTYFQNEAQLEKSRLLSDRFSAERPKGSFSTLEIQRTEQGDSAMYLCASSLVANNQPQHFGDGTRLSIL.

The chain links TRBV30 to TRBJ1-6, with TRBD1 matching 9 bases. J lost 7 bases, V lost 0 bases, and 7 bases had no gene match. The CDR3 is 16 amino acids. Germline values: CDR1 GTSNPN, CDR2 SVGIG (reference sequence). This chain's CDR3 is CAWSVRGQGGNSPLHF. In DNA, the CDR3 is TGTGCCTGGAGTGTACGGGGACAGGGAGGGAATTCACCCCTCCACTTT.

CDR3 amino acids: CATSRGAGTEAFF. CDR3 nucleotides: TGTGCCACCAGCAGAGGAGCGGGCACTGAAGCTTTCTTT. The chain recombines TRBV15 with TRBJ1-1; D is undetermined. There are 13 residues in the CDR3. The germline gives CDR1 LNHNV, CDR2 YYDKDF (reference sequence). V shed 1 base and J shed 4 bases, with 7 bases lying between them.

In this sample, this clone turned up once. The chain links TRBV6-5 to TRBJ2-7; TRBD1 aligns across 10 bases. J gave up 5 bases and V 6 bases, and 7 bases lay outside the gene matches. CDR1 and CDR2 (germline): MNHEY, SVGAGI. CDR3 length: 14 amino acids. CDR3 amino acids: CASSDSGTGDEQYF. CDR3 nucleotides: TGTGCCAGCAGCGACTCCGGGACAGGGGACGAGCAGTACTTC.

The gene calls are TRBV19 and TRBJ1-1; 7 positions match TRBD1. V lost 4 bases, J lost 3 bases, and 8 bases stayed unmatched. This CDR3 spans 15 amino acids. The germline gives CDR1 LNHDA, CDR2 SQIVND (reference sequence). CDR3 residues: CASSTRQGGDTEAFF. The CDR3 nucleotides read TGTGCCAGTAGTACCCGACAGGGTGGGGACACTGAAGCTTTCTTT.

This CDR3 reads CASTPGQLINYGYTF. CDR3 DNA sequence: TGCGCCAGCACACCGGGACAGCTAATTAACTATGGCTACACCTTC. J is TRBJ1-2 and V is TRBV5-1, with TRBD1 matching over 7 bases. CDR1 SGHRS and CDR2 YFSETQ come from the germline V gene. The CDR3 extends over 15 amino acids. The ends lost 6 bases at V and 1 base at J; junction bases unmatched: 9.

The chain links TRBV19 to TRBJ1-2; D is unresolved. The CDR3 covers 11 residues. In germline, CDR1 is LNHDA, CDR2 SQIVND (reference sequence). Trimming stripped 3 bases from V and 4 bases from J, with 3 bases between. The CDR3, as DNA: TGTGCCAGTAGTATCGGCTATGGCTACACCTTC. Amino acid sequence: CASSIGYGYTF.

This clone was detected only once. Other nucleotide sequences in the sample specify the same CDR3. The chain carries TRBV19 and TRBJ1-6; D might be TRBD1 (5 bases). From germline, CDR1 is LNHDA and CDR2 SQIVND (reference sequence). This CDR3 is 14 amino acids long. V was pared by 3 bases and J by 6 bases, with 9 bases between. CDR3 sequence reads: CASSMGLINSPLHF. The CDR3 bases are TGTGCCAGTAGTATGGGACTGATTAATTCACCCCTCCACTTT.

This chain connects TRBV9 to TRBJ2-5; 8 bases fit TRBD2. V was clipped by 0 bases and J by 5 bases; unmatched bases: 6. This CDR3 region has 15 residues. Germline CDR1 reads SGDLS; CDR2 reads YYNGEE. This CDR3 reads CASSVAVAGLETQYF. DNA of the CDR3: TGTGCCAGCAGCGTAGCGGTAGCGGGGTTGGAGACCCAGTACTTC.